This T cell receptor beta chain was documented in a study of molecular identifiers for immune sequencing clone quantification. Study-wide background: Naive CD8 cell RNA, from 20,000 or 100,000 cells, was split five ways in replicates, with four sequenced. Study-wide results and caveats: Sizes of highly expanded clones could be underestimated through identical TCRs sharing a barcode. Effector cells had over 98% of their molecules in clones above 20 RNA copies, while naive cells had under 1%.

The V and J ends lost 5 bases and 3 bases, in that order; junction bases with no gene match: 5. Germline loops: CDR1 DFQATT, CDR2 SNEGSKA (reference sequence). The CDR3 is 14 amino acids. TCRdb analysed the PCR reads with MiXCR anew, one entry per CDR3 protein. The sample shows a few hundred thousand distinct CDR3 sequences, about a fifth of them seen only once. The sample holds many counts of this clonotype. Its target is unknown. The rearrangement joins TRBV20-1 to TRBJ2-2; 8 nucleotides agree with TRBD1. Material for sequencing was naive CD8+ T cells from blood, with Jurkat cell RNA spiked in. Subset noted: FACS-sorted CD8+CD4-CCR7+CD45RA+ naive T cells. This TCR was recovered from a human donor in good health. Some libraries in this study had Jurkat cell RNA spiked in. As DNA, the CDR3 is TGCAGTGCTGAAACGGGACAGGACACCGGGGAGCTGTTTTTT. Translating gives CSAETGQDTGELFF.